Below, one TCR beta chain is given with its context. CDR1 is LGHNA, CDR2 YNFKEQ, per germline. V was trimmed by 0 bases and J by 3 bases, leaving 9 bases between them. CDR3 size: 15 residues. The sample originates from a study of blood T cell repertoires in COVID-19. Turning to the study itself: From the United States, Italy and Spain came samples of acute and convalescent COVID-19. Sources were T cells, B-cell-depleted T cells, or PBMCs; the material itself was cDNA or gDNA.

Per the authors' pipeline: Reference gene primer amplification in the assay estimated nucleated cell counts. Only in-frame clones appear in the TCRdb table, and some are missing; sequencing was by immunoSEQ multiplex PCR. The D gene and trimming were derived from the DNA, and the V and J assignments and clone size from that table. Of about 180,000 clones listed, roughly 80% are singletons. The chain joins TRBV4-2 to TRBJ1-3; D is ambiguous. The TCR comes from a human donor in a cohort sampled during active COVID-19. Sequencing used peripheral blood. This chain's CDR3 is CASSQEDGDGNTIYF. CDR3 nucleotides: TGTGCCAGCAGCCAAGAAGACGGGGATGGAAACACCATATATTTT.